This TCR beta chain emerged from a study of vaccination and CD4 T cells after COVID-19. Background on the study: The stimulating agents, overlapping spike peptides, came from SARS-CoV-2, HCoV-NL63, HCoV-OC43 and HCoV-229E. General observations from the study: When vaccine-specific clones from convalescent patients were examined, 304 of 307 were spike mono-reactive.

On this clonotype: The antigen is undetermined.

The CDR3 has 12 residues. V dropped 6 bases and J dropped 6 bases, with 8 bases sitting between them. Germline loops: CDR1 MNHNS, CDR2 SASEGT. With the Oncomine TCR Beta short-read assay, DNA from cultured CD4+ T cells was sequenced. Once CD4+ T cells had been cultured, genomic DNA was extracted from them. Each CDR3 protein is one row after TCRdb ran MiXCR on the PCR reads. Of roughly 16,000 distinct CDR3 sequences listed, 60% to 75% are singletons. Treatment defined: approximately 10-day PBMC culture with coronavirus spike peptide pools or control peptides (ViraFEST assay). ViraFEST relied on peptide pools to expand antigen-specific T cells; the TCRs were sequenced afterward.

The origin of this receptor is a human donor who had recovered from COVID-19. The chain employs TRBV6-1 and TRBJ2-2; no clear D gene. Material for sequencing was CD4+ T cells from blood, cultured in vitro. In DNA form, the CDR3 reads TGTGCCAGCAGCCAGCTTCCCGGGGAGCTGTTTTTT. It codes for CASSQLPGELFF.